This T cell receptor beta chain is from a study of cytomegalovirus exposure and HLA in healthy donors. Study-level findings and limits: In a later analysis, compared with equally common non-associated chains, HLA-associated beta chains were more expanded. Excluded: some indistinguishable V segments such as TRBV6-2 and TRBV6-3.

Looked up from germline, CDR1 is SGHNT and CDR2 is YYREEE (reference sequence). V was clipped by 4 bases and J by 4 bases; unmatched bases: 5. The CDR3 contains 15 residues. PCR used 60 Vbeta primers and 13 Jbeta primers. Sequencing was performed with immunoSEQ multiplex PCR; in TCRdb, only in-frame clones are kept and a portion is missing. The sample has around 220,000 clones, 65% to 90% seen once. Comments on this clone: Antigen specificity is unknown.

The sequenced sample consisted of PBMCs. This TCR derives from a girl between 5 and 17 years old in good health and CMV-seronegative. This chain joins TRBV5-4 and TRBJ1-3; 10 bases line up with TRBD1. The CDR3, as DNA: TGTGCCAGCAGCCGACAGGGGGCCTTCGGAAACACCATATATTTT. Its translation is CASSRQGAFGNTIYF.